This record looks at one T cell receptor (beta chain) sequence and its context. Its antigen is currently unknown. The sample comes from a study of long-term antiretroviral therapy in people with HIV. Study-level findings and limits: Blood was collected between the mid-2000s and the late 2010s, possibly under older ART regimens. Narrower CDR3 length ranges marked HIV repertoires relative to controls.

There were no participants with HIV treated outside the United States. Before DNA extraction, 1-10 million cryopreserved PBMC were held in the samples. Trimming cost V 1 base and J 4 bases; bases outside gene matches: 6. This CDR3 is built from 14 residues. Germline V gene lookup returns CDR1 SQVTM and CDR2 ANQGSEA. Assay version v3.0 of immunoSEQ was used, and it was run at survey level. This table comes from immunoSEQ multiplex PCR, and its TCRdb copy is limited to in-frame clones, with some not included. The sample carries more than 11,000 clones, 75% to 85% recorded once. Sequencing used unsorted PBMCs, obtained 0.4 years after starting antiretroviral therapy. V is TRBV29-1 and J is TRBJ2-7; TRBD2 agrees at 8 bases. This TCR was recovered from a young man with HIV. The CDR3, as DNA: TGCAGCGTTGAAGCTCCGGGAGGGCCGTACGAGCAGTACTTC. This sequence encodes CSVEAPGGPYEQYF.